This TCR beta chain was found in a study of beta chain features in type 1 diabetes. The ends were cut back, 2 bases at V and 5 bases at J, with 6 bases in the middle. The germline gives CDR1 SGHRS, CDR2 YFSETQ. The CDR3 is 12 residues long. Every isolated RNA sample was fully reverse transcribed, so sequencing captured expressed TCRB transcripts. The protocol was immunoSEQ multiplex PCR, while the TCRdb copy is restricted to in-frame clones and leaves out a portion. The top ten clones hold roughly 1% of a sample with about 290,000 clones, 7.5% to 9.5% of them seen once. There was one heparinised blood draw per donor, averaging about 116 mL. Points on this clone: Its antigen is unknown.

General study results and limits: cDNA-based reads could over-represent cells with high TCR expression. Reduced insertions and increased deletions marked VDJ junctions in type 1 diabetes patients.

Source material: central memory CD4+ T cells from blood. The sequence was obtained from a woman aged 18-29 years in good health. The gene calls are TRBV5-1 and TRBJ2-3; D remains unclear. The CDR3: CASSFGEDTQYF. CDR3 DNA: TGCGCCAGCAGCTTTGGGGAAGATACGCAGTATTTT.